The 32 T cell receptor beta chains listed next were all sequenced from one sample in a study of cytotoxic CD8 clonotypes in ibrutinib-treated CLL. Produced via immunoSEQ multiplex PCR; TCRdb's table is partial and in-frame only. The profile shows approximately 130,000 clones, 84% of them singletons. The sequencing used PBMCs, collected after 24 months of ibrutinib treatment. These receptors were collected from a human donor with chronic lymphocytic leukemia.

The genes are TRBV5-1 and TRBJ2-7; D uncertain. Germline CDR1 SGHRS, CDR2 YFSETQ. V was shortened by 0 bases and J by 6 bases, with 10 bases between the two germline ends. This CDR3 region has 13 residues. The CDR3 sequence: CASSLASRSEQYF. DNA of the CDR3: TGCGCCAGCAGCTTGGCCAGCCGCTCCGAGCAGTACTTC.

The CDR3 sequence: CAWSEPTDTQYF. In DNA, the CDR3 is TGTGCCTGGAGTGAACCCACAGATACGCAGTATTTT. The rearrangement joins TRBV30 to TRBJ2-3; no clear D. Trimming stripped 1 base from V and 2 bases from J, with 4 bases between. The CDR3 totals 12 residues. Per the germline V gene, CDR1 is GTSNPN and CDR2 is SVGIG (reference sequence).

The rearrangement joins TRBV29-1 to TRBJ1-1, with TRBD1 matching 7 bases. This CDR3 region has 11 residues. Germline CDR1 and CDR2: SQVTM and ANQGSEA. The V gene end was trimmed by 6 bases and the J gene end by 3 bases; junction bases not matched to a gene: 1. The CDR3 here is CSVRGDTEAFF. The CDR3 DNA reads as TGCAGCGTCAGGGGGGACACTGAAGCTTTCTTT. The entire variable domain, with the rest obtained from reference TRBV29-1 and TRBJ1-1, is as follows: SAVISQKPSRDICQRGTSLTIQCQVDSQVTMMFWYRQQPGQSLTLIATANQGSEATYESGFVIDKFPISRPNLTFSTLTVSNMSPEDSSIYLCSVRGDTEAFFGQGTRLTVV.

The chain recombines TRBV25-1 with TRBJ2-3, with a tentative D call TRBD2 (6 bases). Trimming took 1 base from V and 3 from J, leaving 8 bases between them. Germline V gives CDR1 MGHDK, CDR2 SYGVNS. This CDR3 spans 14 amino acids. The CDR3 DNA is TGTGCCAGCAGTGAATGGCGGGGAACAGATACGCAGTATTTT. Translated, it gives CASSEWRGTDTQYF.

The rearrangement links TRBV10-3 to TRBJ1-2; TRBD1 might be the D (6 bases). Per the germline V gene, CDR1 is ENHRY and CDR2 is SYGVKD. This CDR3 has 16 amino acids. V was cut by 2 bases and J by 0 bases, with 13 bases left in between. CDR3 bases: TGTGCCATCAGTGAGGGTGGCAGGGGAGCTAACTATGGCTACACCTTC. As protein: CAISEGGRGANYGYTF.

The rearrangement uses TRBV18 and TRBJ2-2; 8 bases match TRBD1. The CDR3 extends over 17 amino acids. The junction had 6 bases not matched to a gene; V was cut back by 3 bases and J by 0 bases. Germline-derived CDR1 and CDR2 are KGHSH and LQKENI. DNA of the CDR3: TGTGCCAGCTCACCTCAACGGACAGGGACGAACACCGGGGAGCTGTTTTTT. Protein: CASSPQRTGTNTGELFF. Filled out from reference TRBV18 and TRBJ2-2, the complete variable domain reads NAGVMQNPRHLVRRRGQEARLRCSPMKGHSHVYWYRQLPEEGLKFMVYLQKENIIDESGMPKERFSAEFPKEGPSILRIQQVVRGDSAAYFCASSPQRTGTNTGELFFGEGSRLTVL.

The chain carries TRBV18 and TRBJ1-5; D might be TRBD1 (5 bases). V lost 2 bases and J 0 bases, leaving 8 bases between the germline ends. Germline loops: CDR1 KGHSH, CDR2 LQKENI. This CDR3 comprises 15 residues. CDR3 amino acids: CASSPKTASNQPQHF. CDR3 coding DNA: TGTGCCAGCTCACCAAAGACAGCTAGCAATCAGCCCCAGCATTTT.

The V and J genes are TRBV4-1 and TRBJ1-4; D gene ambiguous. Germline-derived CDR1 and CDR2 are MGHRA and YSYEKL. There are 15 residues in the CDR3. Trimming stripped 4 bases from V and 7 bases from J, with 16 bases between. CDR3 sequence (DNA): TGCGCCAGCAGCCCACAAACCGTGGGTGGTGAAAAACTGTTTTTT. This encodes CASSPQTVGGEKLFF.

The chain recombines TRBV9 with TRBJ2-6, with a tentative D call TRBD1 (7 bases). The ends were cut back, 5 bases at V and 0 bases at J, with 15 bases in the middle. This CDR3 comprises 17 residues. Germline-derived CDR1 and CDR2 are SGDLS and YYNGEE. The CDR3 DNA follows: TGTGCCAGCAGTCGATTCCAGGGGGGCTCTGGGGCCAACGTCCTGACTTTC. This sequence encodes CASSRFQGGSGANVLTF.

V gene TRBV7-9 combines with J gene TRBJ2-7; D uncertain. Between the trimmed V and J ends, which lost 5 bases and 2 bases, there was a span of 10 bases. Germline values: CDR1 SEHNR, CDR2 FQNEAQ (reference sequence). This CDR3 contains 13 residues. Written as DNA, the CDR3 is TGTGCCAGCAGCCCGCCGATTGCCTACGAGCAGTACTTC. It codes for CASSPPIAYEQYF.

V is TRBV28 and J is TRBJ1-2; the D is unclear. Germline values: CDR1 MDHEN, CDR2 SYDVKM. V dropped 2 bases and J dropped 5 bases, with 6 bases sitting between them. This CDR3 has 12 amino acids. In DNA form, the CDR3 reads TGTGCCAGCAGTTTAGAACAGTATGGCTACACCTTC. Its translation: CASSLEQYGYTF.

In this sample, this clone turned up once. The genes are TRBV19 and TRBJ2-4; D is perhaps TRBD1 (5 bases). The germline V and J ends were trimmed by 1 base and 0 bases, with 10 bases remaining between them. This CDR3 region has 16 residues. Germline V CDR1 and CDR2: LNHDA, SQIVND (reference sequence). The CDR3 nucleotides read TGTGCCAGTAGTATAGGGGGCGGAATAGCCAAAAACATTCAGTACTTC. Residues: CASSIGGGIAKNIQYF.

This chain links TRBV6-1 with TRBJ1-2; D remains ambiguous. Germline values: CDR1 MNHNS, CDR2 SASEGT. Trimming took 6 bases from V and 8 from J, leaving 19 bases between them. This CDR3 contains 14 residues. The CDR3 protein is CASSVGQRARGYTF. The CDR3 DNA reads TGTGCCAGCAGCGTAGGGCAAAGGGCGCGGGGCTACACCTTC.

The rearrangement joins TRBV6-5 to TRBJ2-7; weak D call: TRBD1 (6 bases). CDR1 MNHEY and CDR2 SVGAGI come from the germline V gene. The V gene lost 10 bases and the J gene lost 1 base, with 20 bases spanning the gap. The CDR3 is 15 amino acids. The CDR3 nucleotides read TGTGCCACCGTGAACTTACAGGGTTTGTCCTACGAGCAGTACTTC. Amino acid sequence: CATVNLQGLSYEQYF.

The V call is TRBV7-9, the J call TRBJ2-1; 9 positions match TRBD1. The CDR3 loop spans 14 amino acids. Germline V lookup: CDR1 SEHNR, CDR2 FQNEAQ (reference sequence). V shed 1 base, J shed 9 bases, and the junction held 4 bases outside the gene matches. CDR3 bases: TGTGCCAGCAGCTTAGGGGACAGGGCGAGTGAGCAGTTCTTC. The encoded protein is CASSLGDRASEQFF.

The chain recombines TRBV5-5 with TRBJ2-5; the match to TRBD1 covers 7 bases. The CDR3 runs to 14 residues. V shed 0 bases, J shed 5 bases, and the junction held 4 bases outside the gene matches. Germline assignment: CDR1 SGHKS and CDR2 YYEKEE (reference sequence). The CDR3 here is CASSLDRGFETQYF. CDR3 DNA sequence: TGTGCCAGCAGCTTGGACAGGGGATTTGAGACCCAGTACTTC.

The chain uses TRBV5-1 and TRBJ1-2; the D gene is possibly TRBD1 (6 bases). The V end was cut by 0 bases, the J end by 4 bases, with 10 bases between. Per germline, CDR1 SGHRS and CDR2 YFSETQ. The CDR3 is made up of 14 amino acids. This CDR3 is CASSLDGGAYGYTF. In DNA form, the CDR3 reads TGCGCCAGCAGCTTGGACGGGGGGGCCTATGGCTACACCTTC.

The rearrangement links TRBV18 to TRBJ1-3; 7 bases are shared with TRBD1. Germline loops: CDR1 KGHSH, CDR2 LQKENI. The J segment lost 3 bases and the V segment lost 3 bases, leaving 8 bases of the junction unmatched. The CDR3 runs 16 residues. CDR3 residues: CASSPADRVDGNTIYF. In nucleotides, the CDR3 is TGTGCCAGCTCACCCGCCGACAGGGTGGATGGAAACACCATATATTTT.

CDR3 DNA sequence: TGTGCCAGTAGTATTCGTTTAGGGGCCAATCAGCCCCAGCATTTT. Translated, it gives CASSIRLGANQPQHF. The chain is built from TRBV19 and TRBJ1-5, with a tentative D call TRBD1 (5 bases). The CDR3 runs 15 residues. The V gene lost 3 bases and the J gene lost 3 bases, with 12 bases spanning the gap. Germline V gene sequence: CDR1 LNHDA, CDR2 SQIVND (reference sequence). Full variable domain (remainder filled in from reference TRBV19 and TRBJ1-5): DGGITQSPKYLFRKEGQNVTLSCEQNLNHDAMYWYRQDPGQGLRLIYYSQIVNDFQKGDIAEGYSVSREKKESFPLTVTSAQKNPTAFYLCASSIRLGANQPQHFGDGTRLSIL.

The V and J genes are TRBV10-2 and TRBJ2-3; 10 nucleotides match TRBD2. Trimming cost V 5 bases and J 0 bases; bases outside gene matches: 5. From germline, CDR1 is WSHSY and CDR2 SAAADI. CDR3 length: 16 residues. CDR3 in amino acids: CASSPLAGGSTDTQYF. For the CDR3, the DNA is TGCGCCAGCAGTCCTTTAGCGGGGGGCAGCACAGATACGCAGTATTTT.

This chain connects TRBV27 to TRBJ2-7, with TRBD2 identical over 7 bases. Germline V lookup: CDR1 MNHEY, CDR2 SMNVEV (reference sequence). Trimming removed 4 bases from V and 4 bases from J; junction bases left unmatched: 10. This CDR3 is built from 15 residues. CDR3 residues: CASSSRTRRFYEQYF. The CDR3 DNA reads TGTGCCAGCAGTTCCCGGACTAGAAGGTTTTACGAGCAGTACTTC.

This chain uses TRBV27 with TRBJ1-1, with TRBD1 as a possible D gene (6 bases). CDR3 size: 14 residues. In germline, CDR1 is MNHEY, CDR2 SMNVEV (reference sequence). V lost 2 bases and J 1 base, leaving 8 bases between the germline ends. DNA for the CDR3: TGTGCCAGCAGTTTAGTAGGGGGGAACACTGAAGCTTTCTTT. Translated, it gives CASSLVGGNTEAFF.

The chain carries TRBV18 and TRBJ2-7; TRBD1 agrees at 8 bases. Unmatched junction bases numbered 8, after V lost 1 base and J lost 0 bases. The germline V gene encodes CDR1 KGHSH and CDR2 LQKENI. The CDR3 consists of 17 residues. CDR3 sequence (DNA): TGTGCCAGCTCACCACGGGTTCGGGACAGGAGCTCCTACGAGCAGTACTTC. This codes for CASSPRVRDRSSYEQYF.

This sequence joins TRBV2 and TRBJ2-5, with 11 bases identical to TRBD1. Germline V CDR1 and CDR2: SNHLY, FYNNEI. The ends lost 4 bases at V and 9 bases at J; junction bases unmatched: 13. The CDR3 totals 16 residues. The CDR3 nucleotides are TGTGCCAGCAGTGCTCCGTTAGGGACAGGGGGTACTGCCCAGTACTTC. Its protein is CASSAPLGTGGTAQYF.

The rearrangement uses TRBV6-1 and TRBJ1-5, with 8 bases identical to TRBD1. The CDR3 totals 14 residues. Trimming at V came to 1 base and at J to 6 bases, leaving 2 bases not matched to a gene. In germline, CDR1 is MNHNS, CDR2 SASEGT. The CDR3 region is CASSEGTGSQPQHF. In DNA form, the CDR3 reads TGTGCCAGCAGTGAAGGGACAGGGAGTCAGCCCCAGCATTTT.

The chain's CDR3 is CSALGLAGETQYF. CDR3 DNA sequence: TGCAGCGCATTGGGACTAGCCGGGGAGACCCAGTACTTC. The chain links TRBV29-1 to TRBJ2-5, with 9 positions matching TRBD2. In germline, CDR1 is SQVTM, CDR2 ANQGSEA. The CDR3 totals 13 residues. The junction had 8 bases not matched to a gene; V was cut back by 7 bases and J by 5 bases.

The chain employs TRBV2 and TRBJ1-6; D unclear. Trimming stripped 5 bases from V and 7 bases from J, with 6 bases between. From germline, CDR1 is SNHLY and CDR2 FYNNEI. The CDR3 sequence is 12 residues long. The CDR3 loop is CASSTPNSPLHF. The CDR3, as DNA: TGTGCCAGCAGTACCCCGAATTCACCCCTCCACTTT.

In regard to this clone: One base away lies a much larger clone, so this may be a sequencing read error. Other DNA sequences in the sample encode the same CDR3. This sequence joins TRBV28 and TRBJ2-7; D uncertain. The germline V gene encodes CDR1 MDHEN and CDR2 SYDVKM. The CDR3 runs 14 residues. The CDR3 DNA is TGTGCCAGCAGTACACCCCGCCGGCGCTACGAGCAGTACTTT. This sequence encodes CASSTPRRRYEQYF. Looking up the rest from reference TRBV28 and TRBJ2-7 gives the full variable domain: DVKVTQSSRYLVKRTGEKVFLECVQDMDHENMFWYRQDPGLGLRLIYFSYDVKMKEKGDIPEGYSVSREKKERFSLILESASTNQTSMYLCASSTPRRRYEQYFGPGTRLTVT.

J is TRBJ2-1 and V is TRBV4-3, with 13 bases identical to TRBD2. Germline V gene sequence: CDR1 LGHNA, CDR2 YSLEER. The CDR3 has 16 amino acids. V lost 0 bases, J lost 8 bases, and 4 bases stayed unmatched. Written as DNA, the CDR3 is TGCGCCAGCAGCCAAGAGACTAGCGGGGGGATCTATGAGCAGTTCTTC. Translating it yields CASSQETSGGIYEQFF.

The chain uses TRBV30 and TRBJ1-2; D possibly corresponds to TRBD1 (5 bases). CDR1 is GTSNPN and CDR2 is SVGIG in the germline V gene (reference sequence). This CDR3 comprises 13 residues. The V end lost 1 base, the J end lost 5 bases, and 11 bases lay between the germline ends. In nucleotides, the CDR3 is TGTGCCTGGAGTGCCAGGGTGGGGTATGGCTACACCTTC. This sequence encodes CAWSARVGYGYTF.

This rearrangement joins TRBV27 to TRBJ2-7, with 16 bases lining up with TRBD2. The CDR3 loop spans 17 amino acids. The J segment lost 2 bases and the V segment lost 6 bases, leaving 7 bases of the junction unmatched. The germline V gene encodes CDR1 MNHEY and CDR2 SMNVEV (reference sequence). The CDR3 sequence is CASRDGGLAGGAYEQYF. In DNA, the CDR3 is TGTGCCAGCAGGGATGGGGGACTAGCGGGGGGGGCCTACGAGCAGTACTTC.

CDR3 amino acids: CASSGTGLAVNNEQFF. The CDR3 region has the DNA TGTGCCAGCAGTGGAACGGGACTAGCGGTTAACAATGAGCAGTTCTTC. This chain connects TRBV6-6 to TRBJ2-1, with 11 bases that match TRBD2. The CDR3 is 16 amino acids. Trimming took 5 bases from V and 5 from J; bases not matched to a gene: 8. CDR1 and CDR2 (germline): MNHNY, SVGAGI (reference sequence).